Presented here are 20 T cell receptor beta chains from one specimen sequenced in a study of beta chain features in type 1 diabetes. Findings of the study overall: Type 1 diabetes patients had TCRB CDR3s that were shorter (moderately but significantly so) in all four CD4+ subsets.

These receptors have no identified antigens. cDNA synthesis used the whole RNA isolate, giving expressed TCRB sequences. Sequencing used immunoSEQ multiplex PCR; TCRdb keeps in-frame clones, though not all of them. There are fewer than 350,000 clones in the sample; about 15% occur only once, and approximately 0.015% lies in the top ten. Sequencing was done on a sample of naive CD4+ T cells from blood. These receptors were taken from a man aged 18 to 29 with type 1 diabetes.

The rearrangement joins TRBV5-4 to TRBJ2-2; the D gene is possibly TRBD2 (6 bases). Trimming removed 1 base from V and 1 base from J, with 8 bases in between. CDR3 length equals 15 residues. The V gene's germline CDR1 is SGHNT and CDR2 YYREEE (reference sequence). CDR3 nucleotides: TGTGCCAGCAGCTTGTTGCGGGAGAACACCGGGGAGCTGTTTTTT. This encodes CASSLLRENTGELFF.

In its sample, this clone was seen a few times. The chain couples TRBV9 to TRBJ2-7; TRBD2 is a possible D gene (6 bases). The V gene's germline CDR1 is SGDLS and CDR2 YYNGEE. The CDR3 extends over 15 amino acids. The germline V and J ends were trimmed by 0 bases and 6 bases, with 16 bases remaining between them. The DNA of the CDR3 is TGTGCCAGCAGCGTAGTGGCGGAGGGTTGGTCCGAGCAGTACTTC. It yields the protein CASSVVAEGWSEQYF.

This clone was picked up a small number of times. The chain combines TRBV4-2 with TRBJ1-5, with no clear D. CDR1 is LGHNA and CDR2 is YNFKEQ in the germline V gene. The CDR3 runs 15 residues. Trimming took off 5 bases at V and 2 bases at J, with 13 bases between the two ends. CDR3 sequence (DNA): TGTGCCAGCAGCGAGCGGTTCTATGGCAATCAGCCCCAGCATTTT. This sequence encodes CASSERFYGNQPQHF.

V and J are TRBV4-1 and TRBJ1-1; a weak D match, TRBD1 (5 bases). The germline CDR1 and CDR2 sequences are MGHRA and YSYEKL. Trimming left V 4 bases short and J 2 bases short, with 14 bases between. This CDR3 is 15 amino acids long. CDR3 coding DNA: TGCGCCAGCAGCCGGAGGGGAGGCTACAACACTGAAGCTTTCTTT. This codes for CASSRRGGYNTEAFF.

The chain is built from TRBV28 and TRBJ1-5, with a possible D match to TRBD1 (5 bases). Germline assignment: CDR1 MDHEN and CDR2 SYDVKM. V lost 8 bases and J 5 bases, leaving 10 bases between the germline ends. The CDR3 contains 12 residues. The CDR3 nucleotides are TGTGCCAGCCGGGGGGAGTATCAGCCCCAGCATTTT. This translates into CASRGEYQPQHF.

There are a few counts of this clone. The chain couples TRBV28 to TRBJ2-7, with 11 bases aligning to TRBD2. J gave up 6 bases and V 2 bases, and 6 bases lay outside the gene matches. Per germline, CDR1 MDHEN and CDR2 SYDVKM. The CDR3 length is 15 residues. The CDR3 nucleotides are TGTGCCAGCAGTTTACCGGGGCTAGCGGGAGGCGAGCAGTACTTC. It specifies CASSLPGLAGGEQYF.

This clone has a handful of counts. J is TRBJ2-1 and V is TRBV18; a possible D gene is TRBD2 (5 bases). Trimming took 4 bases from V and 3 from J, leaving 10 bases between them. Germline-derived CDR1 and CDR2 are KGHSH and LQKENI. This CDR3 comprises 14 residues. DNA of the CDR3: TGTGCCAGCTCACTAAATCGGGACTACAATGAGCAGTTCTTC. Amino acid sequence: CASSLNRDYNEQFF.

This chain connects TRBV5-4 to TRBJ2-3; 9 bases map to TRBD2. Germline trimming cut 5 bases from V and 2 bases from J; bases unmatched to any gene: 9. The length of the CDR3 is 16 residues. Germline V gene data show CDR1 as SGHNT and CDR2 as YYREEE (reference sequence). The CDR3, as DNA: TGTGCCAGCAGACCTCAGGCGGGAGGGTTCACAGATACGCAGTATTTT. Amino acid sequence: CASRPQAGGFTDTQYF.

The DNA of the CDR3 is TGTGCCAGCAGCTTACGGGCTAGCGGGGGGGCCAATGAGCAGTTCTTC. As protein: CASSLRASGGANEQFF. The V and J genes are TRBV7-9 and TRBJ2-1; 12 nucleotides match TRBD2. Germline V gives CDR1 SEHNR, CDR2 FQNEAQ (reference sequence). V was clipped by 2 bases and J by 6 bases; unmatched bases: 5. CDR3 length equals 16 residues.

This clone turned up a few times. The chain carries TRBV18 and TRBJ2-2; no reliable D call. Trimming cost V 4 bases and J 2 bases, with 2 bases left between them. This CDR3 is 12 amino acids long. CDR1 and CDR2 (germline): KGHSH, LQKENI. As DNA, the CDR3 is TGTGCCAGCTCACTAAACACCGGGGAGCTGTTTTTT. It yields the protein CASSLNTGELFF.

The chain carries TRBV18 and TRBJ2-7; D not certain. The CDR3 sequence is 12 residues long. CDR1 and CDR2 (germline): KGHSH, LQKENI. V gave up 6 bases and J gave up 5 bases, with 11 bases separating them. DNA of the CDR3: TGTGCCAGCTCTCGACTGCTTGACGAGCAGTACTTC. Its protein is CASSRLLDEQYF.

This clone was seen a few times. The chain is built from TRBV6-6 and TRBJ2-5, with TRBD1 matching over 8 bases. This CDR3 is built from 16 residues. After removal of 5 bases from V and 2 bases from J, the junction contained 10 bases not matched to a gene. Germline CDR1 is MNHNY and CDR2 is SVGAGI (reference sequence). The CDR3 coding sequence is TGTGCCAGCAGTGGCCGGGACAGGAGGGGGCAAGAGACCCAGTACTTC. This gives the protein CASSGRDRRGQETQYF.

This clone was seen only a few times. The chain has TRBV18 and TRBJ1-5, with D possibly being TRBD1 (6 bases). Per the germline V gene, CDR1 is KGHSH and CDR2 is LQKENI. V was cut by 6 bases and J by 2 bases, with 14 bases left in between. The CDR3 totals 15 residues. For the CDR3, the DNA is TGTGCCAGCTCGGCGACAGGTTCGGGCAATCAGCCCCAGCATTTT. Protein sequence: CASSATGSGNQPQHF.

In this sample, this clone turned up a few times. The chain carries TRBV21-1 and TRBJ2-7; TRBD1 is the table's D call and was not checked against the DNA. TRBV21-1 is reported as a pseudogene. The CDR3 is 19 residues long. CDR3 loop: CASSKDLSGQGACVDEQYF. DNA for the CDR3: TGTGCCAGCAGCAAAGATCTCTCCGGACAGGGGGCATGTGTTGACGAGCAGTACTTC.

This clone was recorded a few times. Other DNA sequences from this sample encode an identical CDR3 as well. The chain has TRBV9 and TRBJ2-5; 8 nucleotides align to TRBD2. Germline V gene sequence: CDR1 SGDLS, CDR2 YYNGEE. The CDR3 spans 15 residues. J lost 5 bases, V lost 0 bases, and 6 bases had no gene match. In DNA, the CDR3 is TGTGCCAGCAGCGTAGGTGTAGCGGGGACGGAGACCCAGTACTTC. As protein: CASSVGVAGTETQYF.

This clone was seen a few times. The rearrangement uses TRBV2 and TRBJ2-7; TRBD2 matches 7 bases. The junction had 7 bases not matched to a gene; V was cut back by 5 bases and J by 6 bases. The CDR3 covers 13 residues. Germline V gene data show CDR1 as SNHLY and CDR2 as FYNNEI. The chain's CDR3 is CASSRAGVAEQYF. The CDR3, as DNA: TGTGCCAGCAGTAGGGCGGGAGTTGCCGAGCAGTACTTC.

This clone was found a few times. The V call is TRBV27, the J call TRBJ2-4; 7 bases match TRBD1. CDR1 MNHEY and CDR2 SMNVEV come from the germline V gene (reference sequence). The CDR3 extends over 16 amino acids. V was pared by 8 bases and J by 4 bases, with 14 bases of the junction left unmatched. CDR3 nucleotide sequence: TGTGCCAGCCGGGATAGTAAGGGACAGCCTAAAAACATTCAGTACTTC. This codes for CASRDSKGQPKNIQYF.

This clone was detected only a few times. J is TRBJ2-5 and V is TRBV14, with 8 bases matching TRBD2. This CDR3 spans 15 amino acids. Germline V gene data show CDR1 as SGHDN and CDR2 as FVKESK. V shed 2 bases and J 7 bases; nucleotides not matched to a gene: 9. CDR3 residues: CASSQLGRAIGTQYF. For the CDR3, the DNA is TGTGCCAGCAGCCAACTCGGGAGGGCCATTGGGACCCAGTACTTC.

The chain carries TRBV5-1 and TRBJ2-3, with TRBD2 matching 7 bases. The CDR3 consists of 15 residues. Germline V gene data show CDR1 as SGHRS and CDR2 as YFSETQ. With V trimmed by 2 bases and J by 3 bases, 6 bases remained unmatched. The CDR3 loop is CASSFGRERTDTQYF. CDR3 coding DNA: TGCGCCAGCAGCTTTGGGCGGGAGAGAACAGATACGCAGTATTTT.

This sequence joins TRBV5-6 and TRBJ2-7; 7 positions agree with TRBD1. Trimming at V came to 3 bases and at J to 2 bases, leaving 2 bases not matched to a gene. This CDR3 contains 13 residues. Per germline, CDR1 SGHDT and CDR2 YYEEEE. The DNA of the CDR3 is TGTGCCAGCAGCTACAGGGGTCCCTACGAGCAGTACTTC. The encoded protein is CASSYRGPYEQYF. The variable domain in full, completed from reference TRBV5-6 and TRBJ2-7, reads DAGVTQSPTHLIKTRGQQVTLRCSPKSGHDTVSWYQQALGQGPQFIFQYYEEEERQRGNFPDRFSGHQFPNYSSELNVNALLLGDSALYLCASSYRGPYEQYFGPGTRLTVT.